What follows is one TCR beta chain and its context. This record belongs to a study of T cells in Graves' hyperthyroidism and ophthalmopathy. Amplified TCR beta CDR3 regions derived from RNA transcripts. The TCR CDR3 was amplified in a first-round RT-PCR using the HTBI primer set. MiXCR, applied by TCRdb to the multiplex PCR reads, yields one record per CDR3 protein. Found here are about 690,000 distinct CDR3 sequences, 17% of them singletons; the top ten hold less than 20%. The germline gives CDR1 GTSNPN, CDR2 SVGIG (reference sequence). V shed 3 bases, J shed 6 bases, and the junction held 12 bases outside the gene matches. CDR3 length: 16 residues.

The sample was blood. The genes are TRBV30 and TRBJ2-3; 10 bases fit TRBD2. The TCR comes from a man aged 45 to 65 with Graves' hyperthyroidism. This chain's CDR3 is CAWREYGLADGDTQYF. The CDR3 nucleotides are TGTGCCTGGAGGGAATATGGACTAGCGGACGGGGATACGCAGTATTTT.